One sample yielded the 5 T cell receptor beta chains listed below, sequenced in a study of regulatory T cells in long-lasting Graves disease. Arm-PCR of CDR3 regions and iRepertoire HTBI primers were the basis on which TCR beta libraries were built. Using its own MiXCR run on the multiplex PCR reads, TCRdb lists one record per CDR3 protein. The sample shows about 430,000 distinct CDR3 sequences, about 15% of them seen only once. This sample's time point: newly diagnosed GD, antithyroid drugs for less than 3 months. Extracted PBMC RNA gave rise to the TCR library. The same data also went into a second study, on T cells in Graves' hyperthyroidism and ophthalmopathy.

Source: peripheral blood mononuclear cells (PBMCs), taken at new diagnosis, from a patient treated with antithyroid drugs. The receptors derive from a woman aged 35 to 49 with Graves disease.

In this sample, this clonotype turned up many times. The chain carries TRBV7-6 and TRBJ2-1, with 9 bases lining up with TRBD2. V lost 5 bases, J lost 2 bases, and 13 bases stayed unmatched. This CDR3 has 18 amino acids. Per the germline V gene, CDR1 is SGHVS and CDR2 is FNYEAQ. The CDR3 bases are TGTGCCAGCAGCGGAAGGGCTAGCGGGGTTCCACCCTACAATGAGCAGTTCTTC. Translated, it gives CASSGRASGVPPYNEQFF.

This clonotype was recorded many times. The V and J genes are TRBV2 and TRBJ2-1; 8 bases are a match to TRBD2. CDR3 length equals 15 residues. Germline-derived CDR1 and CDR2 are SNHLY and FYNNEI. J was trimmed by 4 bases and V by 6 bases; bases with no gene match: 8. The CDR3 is CASSSPAGEYNEQFF. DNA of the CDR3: TGTGCCAGCAGCTCCCCAGCGGGAGAATACAATGAGCAGTTCTTC.

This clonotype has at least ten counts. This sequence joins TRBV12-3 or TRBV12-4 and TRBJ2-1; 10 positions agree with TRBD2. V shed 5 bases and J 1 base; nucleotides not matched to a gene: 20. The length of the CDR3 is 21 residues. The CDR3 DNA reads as TGTGCCAGCAGTCTCCGAAGAATGGGGCTAGCGGGAGTTGGGTCCTACAATGAGCAGTTCTTC. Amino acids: CASSLRRMGLAGVGSYNEQFF.

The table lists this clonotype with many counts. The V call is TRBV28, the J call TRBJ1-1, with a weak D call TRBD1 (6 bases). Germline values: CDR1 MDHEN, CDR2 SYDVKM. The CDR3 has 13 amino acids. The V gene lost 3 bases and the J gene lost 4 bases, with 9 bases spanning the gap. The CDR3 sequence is CASSFVGGTEAFF. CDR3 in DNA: TGTGCCAGCAGTTTTGTAGGGGGCACTGAAGCTTTCTTT.

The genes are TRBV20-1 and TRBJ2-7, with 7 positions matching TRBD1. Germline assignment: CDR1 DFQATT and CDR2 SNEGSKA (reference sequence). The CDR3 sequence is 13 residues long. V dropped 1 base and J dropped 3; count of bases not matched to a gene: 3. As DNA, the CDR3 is TGCAGTGCTAGAGTCCGGGACAGCTACGAGCAGTACGTC. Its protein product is CSARVRDSYEQYV.